These T cell receptor beta chains were read from a single sample in a study of blood T cell repertoires in COVID-19. Profiling relied on immunoSEQ multiplex PCR, and the TCRdb table lists in-frame clones only, not all of them. The repertoire holds under 250,000 clones, with 90% as singletons. Sequencing was performed on peripheral blood. The receptors here all came from a man under 40 with COVID-19, enrolled during active disease. CDR3s include the opening cysteine and the closing phenylalanine or tryptophan. The D gene is left open where the match is weak. Clone sizes are given selectively: once, few, many, or a class where the clone is expanded.

d_call,clone_size,cdr3_length,j_call,v_call,cdr3_aa,cdr3_nt
TRBD1,once,15,TRBJ1-5,TRBV2,CASSRPGQGNQPQHF,TGTGCCAGCAGTCGGCCGGGACAGGGCAATCAGCCCCAGCATTTT
-,-,16,TRBJ2-3,TRBV21-1,CASSKGSICGTDTQYF,TGTGCCAGCAGCAAAGGAAGCATTTGTGGCACAGATACGCAGTATTTT
-,-,13,TRBJ1-2,TRBV7-2,CASSSGMDYGYTF,TGTGCCAGCAGCTCCGGTATGGACTATGGCTACACCTTC
-,-,16,TRBJ1-4,TRBV7-2,CASSSPTAAVGEKLFF,TGTGCCAGCAGCTCCCCGACGGCGGCTGTTGGTGAAAAACTGTTTTTT
-,-,14,TRBJ1-2,TRBV7-2,CASSPQEDNYGYTF,TGTGCCAGCAGCCCACAGGAAGATAACTATGGCTACACCTTC
TRBD1,-,15,TRBJ2-7,TRBV3-1/TRBV3-2,CASSPRGQISYEQYF,TGTGCCAGCAGCCCTCGGGGACAGATCTCCTACGAGCAGTACTTC
TRBD1,-,15,TRBJ2-1,TRBV2,CASSSGTEVYNEQFF,TGTGCCAGCAGTTCCGGGACAGAGGTTTACAATGAGCAGTTCTTC
-,-,15,TRBJ1-3,TRBV5-6,CASSLRQRPGNTIYF,TGTGCCAGCAGCCTACGACAGCGACCGGGAAACACCATATATTTT
-,few,17,TRBJ1-6,TRBV5-4,CASSSRPESSYNSPLHF,TGTGCCAGCAGCTCCAGACCGGAGAGCTCCTATAATTCACCCCTCCACTTT
-,-,15,TRBJ1-2,TRBV9,CASSVGTAVNYGYTF,TGTGCCAGCAGTGTAGGGACTGCTGTTAACTATGGCTACACCTTC
TRBD1,-,16,TRBJ1-2,TRBV6-5,CASSYKGTGGNYGYTF,TGTGCCAGCAGTTACAAAGGGACAGGGGGGAACTATGGCTACACCTTC
TRBD1,-,16,TRBJ1-2,TRBV6-5,CASSFGTGAPLRGYTF,TGTGCCAGCAGTTTCGGGACAGGGGCTCCCCTTAGGGGCTACACCTTC
TRBD1,-,14,TRBJ1-1,TRBV7-9,CASSPGQGATEAFF,TGTGCCAGCAGCCCGGGACAGGGGGCTACTGAAGCTTTCTTT
TRBD1,-,13,TRBJ1-2,TRBV28,CASRIQGAGGYTF,TGTGCCAGCAGGATACAGGGGGCGGGTGGCTACACCTTC
TRBD1,-,15,TRBJ1-1,TRBV3-1/TRBV3-2,CASSQGRGLNTEAFF,TGTGCCAGCAGCCAAGGCAGGGGGCTGAACACTGAAGCTTTCTTT
-,-,14,TRBJ1-1,TRBV6-5,CASSAPGLSTEAFF,TGTGCCAGCAGCGCGCCGGGACTGTCAACTGAAGCTTTCTTT
TRBD1,-,14,TRBJ1-1,TRBV27,CASSPGQKLLKAFF,TGTGCCAGCAGCCCGGGACAGAAGCTCCTGAAAGCTTTCTTT
-,-,16,TRBJ1-6,TRBV6-2/TRBV6-3,CASSTEGVGWNSPLHF,TGTGCCAGCAGCACGGAAGGGGTCGGCTGGAATTCACCCCTCCACTTT
-,-,14,TRBJ1-5,TRBV30,CAWSEGVGNQPQHF,TGTGCCTGGAGTGAAGGGGTAGGGAATCAGCCCCAGCATTTT
-,-,14,TRBJ1-3,TRBV6-5,CASSYEASGNTIYF,TGTGCCAGCAGTTACGAAGCTTCTGGAAACACCATATATTTT
TRBD2,-,13,TRBJ2-1,TRBV29-1,CSASRGGGNEQFF,TGCAGCGCTTCTCGGGGGGGCGGAAATGAGCAGTTCTTC
-,-,12,TRBJ1-6,TRBV28,CASTPSHSPLHF,TGTGCCAGCACCCCCTCTCATTCACCCCTCCACTTT